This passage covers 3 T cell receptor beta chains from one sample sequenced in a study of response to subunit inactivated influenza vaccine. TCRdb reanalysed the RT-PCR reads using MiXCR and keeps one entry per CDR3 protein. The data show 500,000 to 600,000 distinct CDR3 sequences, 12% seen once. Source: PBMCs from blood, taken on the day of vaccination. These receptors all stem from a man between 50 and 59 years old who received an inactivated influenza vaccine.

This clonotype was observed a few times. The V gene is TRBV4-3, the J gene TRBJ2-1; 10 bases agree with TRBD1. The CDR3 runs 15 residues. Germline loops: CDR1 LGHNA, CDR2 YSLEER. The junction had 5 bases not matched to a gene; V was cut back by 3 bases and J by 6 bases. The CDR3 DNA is TGCGCCAGCAGCCACGAGGGACAGGGGTTCAATGAGCAGTTCTTC. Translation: CASSHEGQGFNEQFF.

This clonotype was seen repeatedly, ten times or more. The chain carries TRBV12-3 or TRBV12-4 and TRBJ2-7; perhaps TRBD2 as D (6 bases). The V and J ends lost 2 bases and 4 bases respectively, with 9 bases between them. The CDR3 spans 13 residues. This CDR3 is CASSLSGRYEQYF. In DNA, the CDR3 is TGTGCCAGCAGTTTATCGGGGAGGTACGAGCAGTACTTC.

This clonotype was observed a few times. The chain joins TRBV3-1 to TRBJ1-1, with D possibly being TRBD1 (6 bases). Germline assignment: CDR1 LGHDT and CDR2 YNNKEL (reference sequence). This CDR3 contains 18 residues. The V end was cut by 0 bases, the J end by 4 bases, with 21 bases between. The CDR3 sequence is CASSQDLVTGGSATEAFF. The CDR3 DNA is TGTGCCAGCAGCCAAGATCTTGTTACGGGGGGCAGCGCCACTGAAGCTTTCTTT. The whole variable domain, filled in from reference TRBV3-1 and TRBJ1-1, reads DTAVSQTPKYLVTQMGNDKSIKCEQNLGHDTMYWYKQDSKKFLKIMFSYNNKELIINETVPNRFSPKSPDKAHLNLHINSLELGDSAVYFCASSQDLVTGGSATEAFFGQGTRLTVV.